A single sample gave rise to the 27 T cell receptor beta chains below, sequenced in a study of blood T cell repertoires in COVID-19. Sequencing used immunoSEQ multiplex PCR; TCRdb keeps in-frame clones, though not all of them. The repertoire has over 250,000 clones, roughly 87% of them found once; the top ten carry approximately 9%. Sequences were obtained from PBMCs or T cells enriched from blood (not recorded which). These receptor sequences come from a young woman who had recovered from COVID-19.

This chain connects TRBV6-2 or TRBV6-3 to TRBJ1-3, with D unclear. The CDR3 is made up of 14 amino acids. With 2 bases removed from V and 4 bases from J, the gap between germline ends came to 9 bases. CDR1 and CDR2 from the germline V gene are MNHEY and SVGEGT. The CDR3 nucleotides read TGTGCCAGCAGTTACCCGGACTGGGGAAACACCATATATTTT. Protein product: CASSYPDWGNTIYF.

V is TRBV11-2 and J is TRBJ1-3; D is unclear. The CDR3 has 11 residues. The germline V and J ends were trimmed by 5 bases and 4 bases, with 3 bases remaining between them. Germline CDR1 and CDR2: SGHAT and FQNNGV. The CDR3 sequence: CASSLGNTIYF. The CDR3 nucleotides read TGTGCCAGCAGCCTAGGAAACACCATATATTTT.

V and J are TRBV5-6 and TRBJ1-4, with 7 bases identical to TRBD1. V shed 1 base, J shed 6 bases, and the junction held 3 bases outside the gene matches. The length of the CDR3 is 14 residues. From germline, CDR1 is SGHDT and CDR2 YYEEEE. CDR3 in amino acids: CASSLPGGDEKLFF. The CDR3 nucleotides read TGTGCCAGCAGCTTGCCAGGGGGAGATGAAAAACTGTTTTTT.

The chain employs TRBV6-5 and TRBJ1-1; 8 bases are a match to TRBD1. The V gene end was trimmed by 6 bases and the J gene end by 2 bases; junction bases not matched to a gene: 5. This CDR3 spans 14 amino acids. The germline CDR1 and CDR2 sequences are MNHEY and SVGAGI. The CDR3, as DNA: TGTGCCAGCAGCACACAGGGGGGAAACACTGAAGCTTTCTTT. Its protein product is CASSTQGGNTEAFF.

The chain has TRBV5-4 and TRBJ1-4, with D hard to call. V was clipped by 4 bases and J by 3 bases, with 7 bases between them. This CDR3 is 13 amino acids long. The germline V gene has CDR1 SGHNT and CDR2 YYREEE (reference sequence). CDR3 coding DNA: TGTGCCAGCAGCCAGATTGCTAATGAAAAACTGTTTTTT. Residues: CASSQIANEKLFF.

Written as DNA, the CDR3 is TGTGCCAGCAGCCGGACTGGGACTAGCGGGAGGCCTAGCACAGATACGCAGTATTTT. Protein sequence: CASSRTGTSGRPSTDTQYF. The chain combines TRBV4-2 with TRBJ2-3; 15 bases line up with TRBD2. This CDR3 has 19 residues. Germline loops: CDR1 LGHNA, CDR2 YNFKEQ. The V and J ends lost 4 bases and 0 bases, in that order; junction bases with no gene match: 8.

The genes are TRBV27 and TRBJ2-1, with a tentative D call TRBD2 (5 bases). The V gene lost 3 bases and the J gene lost 9 bases, with 15 bases spanning the gap. Germline CDR1 reads MNHEY; CDR2 reads SMNVEV (reference sequence). This CDR3 has 14 residues. CDR3 loop: CASSFVPGFGEQFF. For the CDR3, the DNA is TGTGCCAGCAGTTTTGTCCCGGGGTTCGGTGAGCAGTTCTTC.

The gene calls are TRBV30 and TRBJ2-7, with D perhaps TRBD2 (5 bases). Germline V gives CDR1 GTSNPN, CDR2 SVGIG (reference sequence). The CDR3 length is 14 residues. V lost 0 bases, J lost 2 bases, and 11 bases lay in between. The CDR3 sequence: CAWSVGAGPYEQYF. The CDR3 nucleotides are TGTGCCTGGAGTGTGGGAGCTGGCCCCTACGAGCAGTACTTC.

V gene TRBV25-1 combines with J gene TRBJ2-2; 11 nucleotides line up with TRBD1. CDR1 and CDR2 from the germline V gene are MGHDK and SYGVNS. The CDR3 sequence is 16 residues long. Trimming took 3 bases from V and 4 from J; bases not matched to a gene: 4. Written as DNA, the CDR3 is TGTGCCAGCAGTGACCGGGACAGGGGGTTCACCGGGGAGCTGTTTTTT. Translating it yields CASSDRDRGFTGELFF.

In its sample, this clone was seen a few times. The rearrangement joins TRBV28 to TRBJ1-4; a weak D match, TRBD1 (6 bases). Germline-derived CDR1 and CDR2 are MDHEN and SYDVKM. There are 15 residues in the CDR3. With 1 base removed from V and 6 bases from J, the gap between germline ends came to 12 bases. DNA of the CDR3: TGTGCCAGCAGTTTATTGGGGGCCTCGGATGAAAAACTGTTTTTT. This codes for CASSLLGASDEKLFF. Combining the CDR3 with reference TRBV28 and TRBJ1-4 gives the whole variable domain DVKVTQSSRYLVKRTGEKVFLECVQDMDHENMFWYRQDPGLGLRLIYFSYDVKMKEKGDIPEGYSVSREKKERFSLILESASTNQTSMYLCASSLLGASDEKLFFGSGTQLSVL.

The gene calls are TRBV5-1 and TRBJ1-4, with D possibly matching TRBD1 (5 bases). V lost 1 base, J lost 3 bases, and 13 bases lay in between. This CDR3 is built from 16 residues. Germline loops: CDR1 SGHRS, CDR2 YFSETQ. DNA for the CDR3: TGCGCCAGCAGCTTGAATCCCCAGGGTTCTAATGAAAAACTGTTTTTT. Encoded protein: CASSLNPQGSNEKLFF.

The rearrangement links TRBV21-1 to TRBJ1-5; the D call TRBD1 from the table was never checked on the DNA. TRBV21-1 is tagged as a pseudogene. The CDR3 loop spans 14 amino acids. DNA of the CDR3: TGTGCCAGCATCAACAGGACAGGGTGTCAGCCCCAGCATTTT. As protein: CASINRTGCQPQHF.

Concerning this clone: Compared with germline, one end of the junction differs, possibly owing to a read error. The J gene is TRBJ2-1, the V gene TRBV7-6, with TRBD2 matching over 12 bases. The CDR3 contains 17 residues. Germline CDR1 reads SGHVS; CDR2 reads FNYEAQ. The CDR3 region is CASSFRTSGVSHNEQFF. DNA of the CDR3: TGTGCCAGCAGCTTCAGGACTAGCGGGGTCTCCCACAATGAGCAGTTCTTC.

The genes are TRBV27 and TRBJ1-1, with D maybe TRBD1 (6 bases). The germline gives CDR1 MNHEY, CDR2 SMNVEV (reference sequence). V lost 4 bases, J lost 4 bases, and 13 bases lay in between. The CDR3 loop spans 14 amino acids. The CDR3 DNA reads as TGTGCCAGCAGTTCGACAGGTTTATTCACTGAAGCTTTCTTT. Its translation: CASSSTGLFTEAFF.

This chain joins TRBV28 and TRBJ1-2, with no clear D. CDR1 and CDR2 (germline): MDHEN, SYDVKM. The CDR3 is 13 residues long. V lost 3 bases, J lost 7 bases, and 12 bases lay in between. CDR3 sequence reads: CASSLGSVSGYTF. CDR3 in DNA: TGTGCCAGCAGTTTGGGCAGTGTATCTGGCTACACCTTC.

This clone turned up a few times. The chain links TRBV5-1 to TRBJ1-1; TRBD1 matches at 8 bases. This CDR3 spans 16 amino acids. CDR1 and CDR2 (germline): SGHRS, YFSETQ. Germline trimming cut 5 bases from V and 2 bases from J; bases unmatched to any gene: 11. The chain's CDR3 is CASRTGGGGRNTEAFF. The DNA for the CDR3 is TGCGCCAGCAGAACAGGGGGTGGAGGACGAAACACTGAAGCTTTCTTT.

This rearrangement joins TRBV9 to TRBJ2-1; D is undetermined. V was clipped by 0 bases and J by 8 bases, with 12 bases between them. This CDR3 comprises 14 residues. Germline V gene sequence: CDR1 SGDLS, CDR2 YYNGEE. The CDR3 DNA reads TGTGCCAGCAGCGTAGCTCTAGGCTCCGATGAGCAGTTCTTC. It yields the protein CASSVALGSDEQFF.

The gene calls are TRBV4-3 and TRBJ2-5; 10 nucleotides match TRBD2. The CDR3 totals 17 residues. Germline loops: CDR1 LGHNA, CDR2 YSLEER. The trim removed 5 bases at V and 2 bases at J, leaving 11 bases unmatched. The CDR3 region has the DNA TGCGCCAGCAGCTTAACATTAGCGGGGGGAAATCAAGAGACCCAGTACTTC. Its protein product is CASSLTLAGGNQETQYF.

This rearrangement joins TRBV28 to TRBJ1-5; D is undetermined. The germline CDR1 and CDR2 sequences are MDHEN and SYDVKM. Trimming took 4 bases from V and 6 from J, leaving 16 bases between them. This CDR3 region has 15 residues. In DNA, the CDR3 is TGTGCCAGCAGTTCCCTCCCTGGTGCGGGTCAGCCCCAGCATTTT. Translation gives CASSSLPGAGQPQHF.

The gene calls are TRBV24-1 and TRBJ1-5; 8 nucleotides agree with TRBD1. The germline V gene encodes CDR1 KGHDR and CDR2 SFDVKD. CDR3 length: 17 amino acids. V lost 2 bases to trimming and J lost 6 bases; unmatched junction nucleotides: 11. CDR3 sequence reads: CATSDSEQGVRGQPQHF. DNA of the CDR3: TGTGCCACCAGTGATTCCGAACAGGGGGTACGGGGTCAGCCCCAGCATTTT.

Comments on this clone: The final CDR3 position lacks the conserved phenylalanine or tryptophan, pointing to a likely read error. It is unclear where the CDR3 begins or ends on the DNA, so no DNA is shown, and the CDR3 is as TCRdb lists it. The chain links TRBV2 to TRBJ2-7; the tabulated D call, TRBD2, remains unverified against the DNA. CDR1 SNHLY and CDR2 FYNNEI come from the germline V gene. The CDR3 sequence runs 14 residues, both termini included. CDR3 sequence reads: CASRGLAEGTSSTL.

V usage is TRBV7-2 and J usage is TRBJ2-7, with 8 bases matching TRBD1. CDR3 length: 14 amino acids. Germline values: CDR1 SGHTA, CDR2 FQGNSA. V trimming: 5 bases; J trimming: 5 bases; junction bases outside the gene matches: 8. CDR3 sequence (DNA): TGTGCCAGCAGCCTGGGACAGGCCGTCGACGAGCAGTACTTC. The encoded protein is CASSLGQAVDEQYF.

V and J are TRBV5-1 and TRBJ2-3, with 8 bases fitting TRBD1. V dropped 4 bases and J dropped 6; count of bases not matched to a gene: 19. The CDR3 has 18 residues. Germline CDR1 and CDR2: SGHRS and YFSETQ. CDR3 in DNA: TGCGCCAGCAGCCCTATGCCTACCGGGACAGGTCGCGCCGATACGCAGTATTTT. This codes for CASSPMPTGTGRADTQYF.

The chain uses TRBV3-1 (or the pseudogene TRBV3-2) and TRBJ2-7; perhaps TRBD2 as D (6 bases). The CDR3 loop spans 16 amino acids. The V gene's germline CDR1 is LGHDT and CDR2 YNNKEL (reference sequence). With 3 bases removed from V and 2 bases from J, the gap between germline ends came to 17 bases. CDR3 sequence (DNA): TGTGCCAGCAGCCACTTTAGCAGCGGGCAACCCTACGAGCAGTACTTC. It encodes CASSHFSSGQPYEQYF.

This clone appeared once. The V and J genes are TRBV7-2 and TRBJ1-2; TRBD1 might be the D (6 bases). The V end was cut by 1 base, the J end by 3 bases, with 9 bases between. The CDR3 is 14 amino acids. Germline V CDR1 and CDR2: SGHTA, FQGNSA. This CDR3 is CASSLGPGDYGYTF. Here the CDR3 DNA reads TGTGCCAGCAGCTTAGGTCCAGGGGACTATGGCTACACCTTC.

The V call is TRBV7-6, the J call TRBJ2-1; D may be TRBD1 (5 bases). Trimming stripped 2 bases from V and 4 bases from J, with 12 bases between. The CDR3 is 15 amino acids. Looked up from germline, CDR1 is SGHVS and CDR2 is FNYEAQ. The CDR3 nucleotides read TGTGCCAGCAGCTTACTTAACAGGCCATACAATGAGCAGTTCTTC. It specifies CASSLLNRPYNEQFF.

The chain couples TRBV7-8 to TRBJ1-5, with D perhaps TRBD1 (5 bases). The CDR3 is 17 amino acids. The germline V and J ends were trimmed by 2 bases and 2 bases, with 16 bases remaining between them. The V gene's germline CDR1 is SGHVS and CDR2 FQNEAQ. The CDR3 region has the DNA TGTGCCAGCAGCTTACAGGGCCCCCGGTTAGGCAATCAGCCCCAGCATTTT. This gives the protein CASSLQGPRLGNQPQHF.